The clone carrying this T cell receptor (beta chain) appeared a single time. The data originate from a study of blood T cell repertoires in COVID-19. Study in general: There were acute and convalescent COVID-19 samples, and they came from the United States, Italy and Spain.

In the source study's methods: Researchers report that nucleated cell counts were estimated from reference gene primer amplification. Data came from immunoSEQ multiplex PCR; TCRdb stores just in-frame clones and leaves some out. V and J calls and clone size are as listed in that table; D and trimming were resolved from the DNA. The sample holds about 180,000 clones; 80% to 90% are singletons and the top ten take roughly 9.1%. Between the trimmed V and J ends, which lost 5 bases and 5 bases, there was a span of 6 bases. Germline V CDR1 and CDR2: MNHEY, SVGAGI. The CDR3 contains 12 residues. The sequencing sample was made of peripheral blood. The chain has TRBV6-5 and TRBJ2-2; D is unresolved. The TCR sequence derives from a man aged 50-60 years with active or convalescent COVID-19. The CDR3 nucleotides read TGTGCCAGCAGTCTACCGACCGGGGAGCTGTTTTTT. Its translation is CASSLPTGELFF.